The present entry profiles one T cell receptor beta chain with its context. This entry belongs to a study of blood T cell repertoires in COVID-19. Turning to the study itself: Whether acute or convalescent, the COVID-19 samples came from the United States, Italy and Spain. PBMCs, B-cell-depleted T cells, or T cells were the source of the cDNA or gDNA that made up the material.

This CDR3 has 15 amino acids. After removal of 6 bases from V and 4 bases from J, the junction contained 8 bases not matched to a gene. The germline V gene encodes CDR1 MNHEY and CDR2 SVGAGI. Per the authors' pipeline: The authors estimated nucleated cell counts from reference gene primer amplification. Repertoires were generated with immunoSEQ multiplex PCR, while TCRdb's copy carries only in-frame clones and drops some. The V and J calls and clone size are taken from that table; D and trimming were inferred from the DNA. The sample records roughly 390,000 clones, 75% to 90% being singletons. The material sequenced was peripheral blood. The chain is built from TRBV6-5 and TRBJ2-1; 8 nucleotides align to TRBD1. This sequence was found in a woman aged 18-35 years with acute or convalescent COVID-19. In DNA, the CDR3 is TGTGCCAGCAGGGCGGGACAGGCCTCATACAATGAGCAGTTCTTC. Its protein product is CASRAGQASYNEQFF.